These 20 T cell receptor beta chains were sequenced from one sample in a study of T cell repertoires in cytomegalovirus infection. From the reads, TCRdb called clonotypes with MiXCR, one entry per CDR3 protein. Here the sample spans approximately 160,000 distinct CDR3 sequences, 15% to 20% being singletons. Sequencing used CD8+ T cells from PBMCs. These receptors came from a human donor in good health (CMV status not recorded). Some clones in this sample may be carry-over from other donors' samples.

This rearrangement joins TRBV14 to TRBJ2-7; 7 bases map to TRBD2. Trimming took 6 bases from V and 2 from J; bases not matched to a gene: 7. The CDR3 consists of 14 residues. Germline V gene sequence: CDR1 SGHDN, CDR2 FVKESK. CDR3: CASSRSGDAYEQYF. CDR3 DNA: TGTGCCAGCAGTCGGAGCGGGGATGCCTACGAGCAGTACTTC.

J is TRBJ2-7 and V is TRBV6-2 or TRBV6-3, with D perhaps being TRBD1 or TRBD2 (5 bases each). The CDR3 length is 18 residues. The V gene lost 2 bases and the J gene lost 3 bases, with 23 bases spanning the gap. Germline CDR1 is MNHEY and CDR2 is SVGEGT. The CDR3 is CASSYPRDAQRGNYEQYF. The CDR3 DNA is TGTGCCAGCAGTTACCCTCGGGACGCTCAACGAGGAAACTACGAGCAGTACTTC.

This clonotype was detected ten times or more. The genes are TRBV7-9 and TRBJ2-6, with D unclear. The CDR3 contains 16 residues. V gave up 3 bases and J gave up 0 bases, with 9 bases separating them. The germline CDR1 and CDR2 sequences are SEHNR and FQNEAQ (reference sequence). CDR3 sequence reads: CASSFNHRSGANVLTF. The DNA for the CDR3 is TGTGCCAGCAGCTTTAACCACCGCTCTGGGGCCAACGTCCTGACTTTC. Full variable domain (missing parts from reference TRBV7-9 and TRBJ2-6): DTGVSQNPRHKITKRGQNVTFRCDPISEHNRLYWYRQTLGQGPEFLTYFQNEAQLEKSRLLSDRFSAERPKGSFSTLEIQRTEQGDSAMYLCASSFNHRSGANVLTFGAGSRLTVL.

This clonotype has only a few counts. The chain carries TRBV11-2 and TRBJ2-7, with D maybe TRBD1 (6 bases). The germline V gene has CDR1 SGHAT and CDR2 FQNNGV. CDR3 size: 13 residues. V was shortened by 5 bases and J by 6 bases, with 14 bases between the two germline ends. CDR3 amino acids: CASSPGAGAEQYF. In DNA, the CDR3 is TGTGCCAGCAGCCCTGGGGCAGGGGCCGAGCAGTACTTC.

This clonotype has more than one count but fewer than ten. The rearrangement uses TRBV28 and TRBJ2-7; 9 nucleotides line up with TRBD1. J was trimmed by 5 bases and V by 4 bases; bases with no gene match: 9. This CDR3 has 15 amino acids. The germline gives CDR1 MDHEN, CDR2 SYDVKM. CDR3 bases: TGTGCCAGCAGTTCAGGGACAGGGTTTCCCAACGAGCAGTACTTC. Protein sequence: CASSSGTGFPNEQYF. Complete variable domain (other parts from reference TRBV28 and TRBJ2-7): DVKVTQSSRYLVKRTGEKVFLECVQDMDHENMFWYRQDPGLGLRLIYFSYDVKMKEKGDIPEGYSVSREKKERFSLILESASTNQTSMYLCASSSGTGFPNEQYFGPGTRLTVT.

The chain links TRBV29-1 to TRBJ1-1; D unresolved. Trimming pared 4 bases from V and 4 bases from J, leaving 7 bases between. Germline CDR1 SQVTM, CDR2 ANQGSEA. The CDR3 is 11 amino acids. The chain's CDR3 is CSVARTTEAFF. CDR3 DNA sequence: TGCAGCGTTGCCAGGACCACTGAAGCTTTCTTT.

This clonotype was counted once. A much larger clone lies a single base off, so this may be a read error. The chain joins TRBV28 to TRBJ2-7; D possibly uses TRBD1 or TRBD2 (6 bases each). The germline CDR1 and CDR2 sequences are MDHEN and SYDVKM. The CDR3 sequence is 12 residues long. V dropped 7 bases and J dropped 7 bases, with 14 bases sitting between them. CDR3 sequence (DNA): TGTGCCAGCACTTTGGGGGCGGGGGAGCAGTACTTC. The encoded protein is CASTLGAGEQYF.

The chain recombines TRBV27 with TRBJ1-1; D is uncertain. The V and J ends lost 6 bases and 1 base respectively, with 9 bases between them. In germline, CDR1 is MNHEY, CDR2 SMNVEV (reference sequence). The CDR3 contains 13 residues. The CDR3 DNA reads TGTGCCAGCAGCTTGGTTAAGAACACTGAAGCTTTCTTT. Translation gives CASSLVKNTEAFF.

There are a few counts of this clonotype. The chain couples TRBV7-8 to TRBJ2-2, with 9 bases aligning to TRBD2. The CDR3 has 16 amino acids. CDR1 and CDR2 (germline): SGHVS, FQNEAQ. The V segment lost 1 base and the J segment 4 bases; nucleotides outside the gene matches: 4. The DNA of the CDR3 is TGTGCCAGCAGCTTAGTTGGGACTAGCCCCACCGGGGAGCTGTTTTTT. It yields the protein CASSLVGTSPTGELFF.

The chain carries TRBV2 and TRBJ2-5, with 7 bases aligning to TRBD2. This CDR3 has 15 residues. Trimming removed 4 bases from V and 5 bases from J; junction bases left unmatched: 10. Germline V gene data show CDR1 as SNHLY and CDR2 as FYNNEI. In nucleotides, the CDR3 is TGTGCCAGCAGTGTCTACCGGGACTATGGGGAGACCCAGTACTTC. Amino acids: CASSVYRDYGETQYF.

This clonotype was counted many times. The rearrangement joins TRBV25-1 to TRBJ2-1; D is undetermined. The CDR3 sequence is 11 residues long. Between the trimmed V and J ends, which lost 2 bases and 8 bases, there was a span of 4 bases. Looked up from germline, CDR1 is MGHDK and CDR2 is SYGVNS. Written as DNA, the CDR3 is TGTGCCAGCAGTGAAGGGGATGAGCAGTTCTTC. Translation: CASSEGDEQFF.

This clonotype was counted a few times. The rearrangement joins TRBV6-2 or TRBV6-3 to TRBJ1-3, with D uncertain. CDR1 is MNHEY and CDR2 is SVGEGT in the germline V gene. V was cut by 10 bases and J by 8 bases, with 18 bases left in between. The CDR3 is 13 residues long. CDR3: CATTGDRMDTIYF. The CDR3 DNA reads TGTGCCACAACCGGGGATCGGATGGACACCATATATTTT.

V gene TRBV6-2 or TRBV6-3 combines with J gene TRBJ2-5; the D gene is possibly TRBD2 (6 bases). Trimming shortened V by 5 bases and J by 4 bases, and 14 bases separated the two germline ends. The CDR3 loop spans 14 amino acids. From germline, CDR1 is MNHEY and CDR2 SVGEGT. CDR3 bases: TGTGCCAGCAGTCGCTATCAGGGAGGAGAGACCCAGTACTTC. It specifies CASSRYQGGETQYF.

V is TRBV7-9 and J is TRBJ1-5, with 8 bases aligning to TRBD1. The CDR3 runs to 18 residues. Germline CDR1 reads SEHNR; CDR2 reads FQNEAQ (reference sequence). V dropped 8 bases and J dropped 0; count of bases not matched to a gene: 15. CDR3 residues: CASSRTGTGPYSNQPQHF. The CDR3 nucleotides are TGTGCCAGCTCTCGAACCGGGACAGGACCATATAGCAATCAGCCCCAGCATTTT.

The CDR3 sequence: CSVEDSWDTQYF. The CDR3 DNA sequence: TGCAGCGTTGAGGACTCGTGGGATACGCAGTATTTT. This rearrangement joins TRBV29-1 to TRBJ2-3; tentative D call: TRBD2 (5 bases). From germline, CDR1 is SQVTM and CDR2 ANQGSEA. The V end was cut by 3 bases, the J end by 6 bases, with 10 bases between. This CDR3 has 12 amino acids.

This clonotype was seen a few times. This rearrangement joins TRBV7-4 to TRBJ1-3, with TRBD1 identical over 11 bases. CDR1 and CDR2 (germline): SGHVT, SQSDAQ. Trimming removed 6 bases from V and 6 bases from J; junction bases left unmatched: 4. This CDR3 spans 14 amino acids. Written as DNA, the CDR3 is TGTGCCAGCAGTTCGGGACAGGGGGAAAACACCATATATTTT. Translating gives CASSSGQGENTIYF.

CDR3 bases: TGTGCCAGCAGCCCCCGGGACACCGTCCCCACAGATACGCAGTATTTT. Translation gives CASSPRDTVPTDTQYF. This chain links TRBV7-2 with TRBJ2-3; perhaps TRBD1 as D (6 bases). Trimming pared 5 bases from V and 2 bases from J, leaving 17 bases between. The V gene's germline CDR1 is SGHTA and CDR2 FQGNSA. The CDR3 consists of 16 residues. The full variable domain, completed using reference TRBV7-2 and TRBJ2-3, is GAGVSQSPSNKVTEKGKDVELRCDPISGHTALYWYRQSLGQGLEFLIYFQGNSAPDKSGLPSDRFSAERTGGSVSTLTIQRTQQEDSAVYLCASSPRDTVPTDTQYFGPGTRLTVL.

This clonotype was observed a few times. The rearrangement joins TRBV14 to TRBJ2-3; a weak D match, TRBD2 (6 bases). V was cut by 2 bases and J by 2 bases, with 11 bases left in between. Germline V lookup: CDR1 SGHDN, CDR2 FVKESK. The CDR3 consists of 15 residues. The CDR3 reads CASSQRGTLTDTQYF. In nucleotides, the CDR3 is TGTGCCAGCAGCCAACGGGGGACCCTCACAGATACGCAGTATTTT.

This clonotype showed up just a few times. The rearrangement links TRBV7-8 to TRBJ2-7; 10 nucleotides agree with TRBD1. This CDR3 is built from 14 residues. The germline V gene has CDR1 SGHVS and CDR2 FQNEAQ. The V and J ends lost 4 bases and 5 bases, in that order; junction bases with no gene match: 5. As DNA, the CDR3 is TGTGCCAGCAGCTCCGGGACAGGGGTGGACGAGCAGTACTTC. Its protein is CASSSGTGVDEQYF.

The sample holds a few counts of this clonotype. V is TRBV4-1 and J is TRBJ2-7; D is perhaps TRBD2 (6 bases). V lost 4 bases and J lost 6, with 22 bases in between. From germline, CDR1 is MGHRA and CDR2 YSYEKL. This CDR3 region has 16 residues. The CDR3 nucleotides are TGCGCCAGCAGCCCCCCCCTCGGGGGTCTGATGGGCGAGCAGTACTTC. Translation: CASSPPLGGLMGEQYF.